These 4 T cell receptor beta chains share one sample of origin, sequenced in a study of T-cell memory formation after mild COVID-19. TCRdb ran MiXCR on the 5' RACE reads and lists one entry per CDR3 protein. The repertoire holds about 290,000 distinct CDR3 sequences, with 15% to 20% as singletons. Source material: PBMCs or a T cell subset sorted from them (not recorded which). The source is a man younger than 35 who had mild COVID-19 (a few samples of this study predate the infection). Cell type and time point are not known.

This clonotype was seen ten or more times. The chain employs TRBV12-3 or TRBV12-4 and TRBJ1-6; D ambiguous. Deletions cut 4 bases from V and 13 bases from J, with 8 bases between. This CDR3 region has 11 residues. CDR3 bases: TGTGCCAGCAGTTCGGGGTCTCCCCTCCACTTT. Its translation: CASSSGSPLHF.

This rearrangement joins TRBV2 to TRBJ2-7; possibly TRBD2 for D (6 bases). With 10 bases removed from V and 3 bases from J, the gap between germline ends came to 16 bases. CDR1 is SNHLY and CDR2 is FYNNEI in the germline V gene. The CDR3 extends over 13 amino acids. The CDR3 DNA reads TGTGCCAACGGCCGGGAGAGTATCTACGAGCAGTACTTC. Translated, it gives CANGRESIYEQYF. Complete variable domain (other parts from reference TRBV2 and TRBJ2-7): EPEVTQTPSHQVTQMGQEVILRCVPISNHLYFYWYRQILGQKVEFLVSFYNNEISEKSEIFDDQFSVERPDGSNFTLKIRSTKLEDSAMYFCANGRESIYEQYFGPGTRLTVT.

This chain uses TRBV12-3 or TRBV12-4 with TRBJ2-3; no clear D gene. This CDR3 is built from 13 residues. Trimming took off 7 bases at V and 2 bases at J, with 10 bases between the two ends. Here the CDR3 DNA reads TGTGCCAGCAAAGGCGGATCCACAGATACGCAGTATTTT. Protein sequence: CASKGGSTDTQYF.

This clonotype was seen many times. This rearrangement joins TRBV29-1 to TRBJ2-3; 14 bases agree with TRBD2. Germline V gene sequence: CDR1 SQVTM, CDR2 ANQGSEA. Trimming cost V 6 bases and J 0 bases; bases outside gene matches: 8. This CDR3 has 17 amino acids. The CDR3 DNA sequence: TGCAGCGTGTGGGGACTAGCGGGGGCTACTAGCACAGATACGCAGTATTTT. This translates into CSVWGLAGATSTDTQYF.